This T cell receptor beta chain was sequenced for a study of early T cells in non-severe SARS-CoV-2 infection. Study-level information: Bulk RNA taken from unsorted whole blood was sequenced, leaving chains unpaired.

Trimming pared 0 bases from V and 0 bases from J, leaving 9 bases between. The germline V gene has CDR1 SGHNT and CDR2 YYREEE (reference sequence). The length of the CDR3 is 16 residues. Overall study results and limits: CD4 and private specificities were missed by VDJdb matching, which favored anti-spike CD8 responses.

This clonotype was detected only a few times. Antigen: not known. Individual cDNA molecules carried attached unique molecular identifiers. TCRdb reprocessed the 5' RACE reads via MiXCR and lists one record per CDR3 protein. The table lists 85,000 to 90,000 distinct CDR3 sequences, approximately 14% of them singletons. The rearrangement joins TRBV5-4 to TRBJ1-4; D is possibly TRBD1 (6 bases). The clonotype comes from an adult who was a healthcare worker with PCR-confirmed SARS-CoV-2 infection or an uninfected control (not recorded which). The sequenced sample was whole blood. CDR3 loop: CASSLVKGATNEKLFF. DNA of the CDR3: TGTGCCAGCAGCTTGGTTAAGGGGGCAACTAATGAAAAACTGTTTTTT.